This T cell receptor beta chain was retrieved from a study of beta chain features in type 1 diabetes. Reverse transcription of all isolated RNA meant that expressed TCRB transcripts were sequenced. Clones were read by immunoSEQ multiplex PCR, and TCRdb kept only the in-frame ones, dropping some. The repertoire holds under 950,000 clones, about a sixth seen once, with about 0.02% in the top ten. CDR1 is SGHAT, CDR2 FQNNGV, per germline. Unmatched junction bases numbered 11, after V lost 6 bases and J lost 3 bases. The CDR3 is 15 amino acids. The sequence derives from a woman between 18 and 29 years old in good health. The chain employs TRBV11-2 and TRBJ2-7, with 7 bases identical to TRBD2. Sequencing used naive CD4+ T cells from blood. The CDR3 sequence is CASSPPAGVHYEQYF. DNA of the CDR3: TGTGCCAGCAGTCCCCCGGCGGGAGTTCACTACGAGCAGTACTTC.